The clone carrying this T cell receptor (beta chain) occurred many times. Its target is not known. Unique molecular identifiers were incorporated during preparation of the TCRbeta library. One entry per CDR3 protein, called by TCRdb with MiXCR from the PCR reads. Here the sample spans more than 300,000 distinct CDR3 sequences, about 16% being singletons. The source of the sample is a study of T-cell reconstitution after alpha-beta-depleted transplantation in children. The germline V gene has CDR1 MNHEY and CDR2 SVGEGT. Trimming stripped 7 bases from V and 2 bases from J, with 5 bases between. The CDR3 is 11 amino acids. General observations from the study: Expanded graft clones numbering several hundred reportedly gave rise to alpha-beta T cells about two months after transplant. Diversity of TCRbeta at day 60 was high in some patients, arising from surviving recipient T cells and thymic progenitors. Newly produced T cells mostly accounted for T-cell counts and diversity one year post-transplant.

Here the sequenced sample was PBMCs, mostly from graft donor cells, taken 360 days after TCRalphabeta/CD19-depleted stem cell transplant. The receptor comes from a male patient under 10 years old who had a stem cell transplant for acute lymphoblastic leukemia, so the T cells may come from the graft donor. The chain has TRBV6-2 or TRBV6-3 and TRBJ2-5; D uncertain. In DNA form, the CDR3 reads TGTGCCAGCACACAACAAGAGACCCAGTACTTC. Amino acids: CASTQQETQYF.